These 20 T cell receptor beta chains were all obtained from the same sample, sequenced in a study of OX40 agonist ivuxolimab in advanced cancers. The method was immunoSEQ multiplex PCR; TCRdb's version includes in-frame clones alone and lacks a portion of them. This table has about 52,000 clones, about 93% appearing once. The source was CD4+ or CD8+ T cells sorted from blood, collected in a trial of the OX40 agonist ivuxolimab. These receptors all come from an adult with an advanced solid tumor such as melanoma, head and neck, liver or kidney cancer.

Worth noting for this clone: Because the CDR3's place on the DNA is in doubt, the DNA is left out and the CDR3 is given as listed by TCRdb. The V gene is TRBV9, the J gene TRBJ1-1. CDR1 is SGDLS and CDR2 is YYNGEE in the germline V gene. The CDR3 adds up to 13 amino acids, both ends counted. CDR3 residues: CASSVASGAGTFF.

The chain couples TRBV5-4 to TRBJ2-1, with D possibly being TRBD1 or TRBD2 (6 bases each). The V end was cut by 4 bases, the J end by 7 bases, with 12 bases between. Germline loops: CDR1 SGHNT, CDR2 YYREEE (reference sequence). The CDR3 loop spans 13 amino acids. This chain's CDR3 is CASSGRGLNEQFF. As DNA, the CDR3 is TGTGCCAGCAGCGGTCGGGGGCTAAATGAGCAGTTCTTC.

The chain uses TRBV14 and TRBJ2-4; D uncertain. This CDR3 has 13 amino acids. V lost 1 base, J lost 9 bases, and 10 bases lay in between. Per the germline V gene, CDR1 is SGHDN and CDR2 is FVKESK. The CDR3: CASSQASVGIQYF. For the CDR3, the DNA is TGTGCCAGCAGCCAAGCTTCGGTTGGCATTCAGTACTTC.

The CDR3 here is CASSVEGRGTDTQYF. Written as DNA, the CDR3 is TGTGCCAGCAGCGTAGAAGGGAGAGGAACAGATACGCAGTATTTT. The chain links TRBV9 to TRBJ2-3; the D gene is possibly TRBD2 (5 bases). CDR3 length: 15 amino acids. V shed 0 bases and J shed 3 bases, with 11 bases lying between them. Germline-derived CDR1 and CDR2 are SGDLS and YYNGEE.

The chain has TRBV29-1 and TRBJ2-7; D possibly uses TRBD1 or TRBD2 (6 bases each). The CDR3 runs 13 residues. The germline CDR1 and CDR2 sequences are SQVTM and ANQGSEA. V gave up 8 bases and J gave up 3 bases, with 17 bases separating them. Here the CDR3 DNA reads TGCAGCACCTCCGGGGGCGTCAGCTACGAGCAGTACTTC. As protein: CSTSGGVSYEQYF.

V usage is TRBV11-2 and J usage is TRBJ2-7; D unresolved. This CDR3 region has 14 residues. Trimming shortened V by 5 bases and J by 5 bases, and 16 bases separated the two germline ends. CDR1 SGHAT and CDR2 FQNNGV come from the germline V gene. The DNA for the CDR3 is TGTGCCAGCAGCCCCTGGAAATTAGTACACGAGCAGTACTTC. Translation gives CASSPWKLVHEQYF.

This clone was recorded once. The chain combines TRBV2 with TRBJ1-3; D not resolved. The CDR3 runs 14 residues. Germline-derived CDR1 and CDR2 are SNHLY and FYNNEI. The ends were cut back, 3 bases at V and 0 bases at J, with 6 bases in the middle. The DNA of the CDR3 is TGTGCCAGCAGTGATGGGTTCTCTGGAAACACCATATATTTT. It is translated as CASSDGFSGNTIYF. Together with reference TRBV2 and TRBJ1-3, the CDR3 gives the full variable domain: EPEVTQTPSHQVTQMGQEVILRCVPISNHLYFYWYRQILGQKVEFLVSFYNNEISEKSEIFDDQFSVERPDGSNFTLKIRSTKLEDSAMYFCASSDGFSGNTIYFGEGSWLTVV.

The J gene is TRBJ2-2, the V gene TRBV9; D is perhaps TRBD2 (6 bases). V gave up 4 bases and J gave up 7 bases, with 20 bases separating them. The CDR3 loop spans 16 amino acids. CDR1 and CDR2 (germline): SGDLS, YYNGEE. DNA for the CDR3: TGTGCCAGCAGCCGACCCATCGGGGGATACGGCGGGGAGCTGTTTTTT. It encodes CASSRPIGGYGGELFF. The entire variable domain, with the rest obtained from reference TRBV9 and TRBJ2-2, is as follows: DSGVTQTPKHLITATGQRVTLRCSPRSGDLSVYWYQQSLDQGLQFLIQYYNGEERAKGNILERFSAQQFPDLHSELNLSSLELGDSALYFCASSRPIGGYGGELFFGEGSRLTVL.

The V and J genes are TRBV10-3 and TRBJ1-1, with a weak D call TRBD1 (6 bases). Germline V lookup: CDR1 ENHRY, CDR2 SYGVKD. The CDR3 runs 14 residues. The V and J ends lost 7 bases and 4 bases respectively, with 16 bases between them. Here the CDR3 DNA reads TGTGCCATCACCTCGGCAGGGGCGAGCACTGAAGCTTTCTTT. Encoded protein: CAITSAGASTEAFF.

The chain employs TRBV5-1 and TRBJ2-2; D is uncertain. The CDR3 consists of 12 residues. The germline V and J ends were trimmed by 0 bases and 7 bases, with 4 bases remaining between them. Germline V CDR1 and CDR2: SGHRS, YFSETQ. CDR3 sequence reads: CASSLGGGELFF. CDR3 in DNA: TGCGCCAGCAGCTTGGGAGGCGGGGAGCTGTTTTTT.

The chain has TRBV28 and TRBJ1-1, with TRBD1 as a possible D gene (5 bases). The V gene's germline CDR1 is MDHEN and CDR2 SYDVKM. The CDR3 extends over 18 amino acids. The V end lost 2 bases, the J end lost 4 bases, and 23 bases lay between the germline ends. CDR3 nucleotide sequence: TGTGCCAGCAGTTTACGAGGGGCGGATGGGTTTTTCGGCACTGAAGCTTTCTTT. Amino acid sequence: CASSLRGADGFFGTEAFF.

The V and J genes are TRBV19 and TRBJ2-3; 14 bases map to TRBD2. Germline CDR1 is LNHDA and CDR2 is SQIVND (reference sequence). Trimming at V came to 6 bases and at J to 3 bases, leaving 20 bases not matched to a gene. The CDR3 has 21 amino acids. This CDR3 is CASSFPRLAGGPPSWTDTQYF. The CDR3 coding sequence is TGTGCCAGTAGCTTTCCTCGACTAGCGGGAGGGCCACCGTCTTGGACAGATACGCAGTATTTT.

The CDR3 region is CASSGTSGSSYEQYF. The CDR3 nucleotides read TGTGCCAGCAGTGGGACTAGCGGGAGTTCCTACGAGCAGTACTTC. V gene TRBV28 combines with J gene TRBJ2-7; TRBD2 matches 14 bases. J lost 1 base, V lost 5 bases, and 1 base had no gene match. Germline-derived CDR1 and CDR2 are MDHEN and SYDVKM. The CDR3 length is 15 residues.

This chain connects TRBV9 to TRBJ1-2; D is undetermined. Trimming shortened V by 3 bases and J by 6 bases, and 12 bases separated the two germline ends. This CDR3 has 13 residues. CDR1 and CDR2 from the germline V gene are SGDLS and YYNGEE. The CDR3 region is CASSGGIVHGYTF. The CDR3 DNA is TGTGCCAGCAGCGGCGGGATCGTCCATGGCTACACCTTC.

V and J are TRBV7-6 and TRBJ1-2; D gene ambiguous. The CDR3 consists of 14 residues. V was cut by 3 bases and J by 1 base, with 9 bases left in between. The germline V gene encodes CDR1 SGHVS and CDR2 FNYEAQ. The CDR3 region has the DNA TGTGCCAGCAGCTTGGGCAGTTTTAACTATGGCTACACCTTC. It translates to CASSLGSFNYGYTF.

This clone was seen just once. J is TRBJ2-3 and V is TRBV14, with TRBD1 matching 9 bases. Germline loops: CDR1 SGHDN, CDR2 FVKESK. The CDR3 covers 15 residues. Trimming cost V 5 bases and J 6 bases; bases outside gene matches: 9. CDR3 bases: TGTGCCAGCAGCGAATCCGGGACAGGGTTTGATACGCAGTATTTT. Protein sequence: CASSESGTGFDTQYF.

The CDR3 coding sequence is TGCGCCAGCAGCTTCTCTTCAGATTATATGAACACTGAAGCTTTCTTT. Translated: CASSFSSDYMNTEAFF. The chain uses TRBV5-1 and TRBJ1-1, with D hard to call. There are 16 residues in the CDR3. The germline V gene encodes CDR1 SGHRS and CDR2 YFSETQ. Trimming cost V 2 bases and J 0 bases, with 14 bases left between them.

This clone was found a few times. The chain employs TRBV11-2 and TRBJ2-1; 9 bases are shared with TRBD1. Trimming removed 2 bases from V and 5 bases from J; junction bases left unmatched: 7. The CDR3 is made up of 16 amino acids. Germline V gene data show CDR1 as SGHAT and CDR2 as FQNNGV. Here the CDR3 reads CASSLTPGQGNNEQFF. The CDR3 DNA is TGTGCCAGCAGCTTAACTCCGGGACAGGGAAACAATGAGCAGTTCTTC.

This clone was seen only once. The chain recombines TRBV28 with TRBJ2-7; no firm D call. This CDR3 is 14 amino acids long. CDR1 MDHEN and CDR2 SYDVKM come from the germline V gene. The V end was cut by 7 bases, the J end by 2 bases, with 15 bases between. The CDR3 is CASTLRAYAYEQYF. CDR3 nucleotide sequence: TGTGCCAGCACCCTCCGGGCCTACGCCTACGAGCAGTACTTC.

This sequence joins TRBV27 and TRBJ2-7; D perhaps matches TRBD2 (6 bases). There are 15 residues in the CDR3. The V gene's germline CDR1 is MNHEY and CDR2 SMNVEV (reference sequence). Trimming pared 0 bases from V and 4 bases from J, leaving 13 bases between. The CDR3 protein is CASSLSGTGGYEQYF. The DNA for the CDR3 is TGTGCCAGCAGTTTATCGGGAACTGGGGGGTACGAGCAGTACTTC.